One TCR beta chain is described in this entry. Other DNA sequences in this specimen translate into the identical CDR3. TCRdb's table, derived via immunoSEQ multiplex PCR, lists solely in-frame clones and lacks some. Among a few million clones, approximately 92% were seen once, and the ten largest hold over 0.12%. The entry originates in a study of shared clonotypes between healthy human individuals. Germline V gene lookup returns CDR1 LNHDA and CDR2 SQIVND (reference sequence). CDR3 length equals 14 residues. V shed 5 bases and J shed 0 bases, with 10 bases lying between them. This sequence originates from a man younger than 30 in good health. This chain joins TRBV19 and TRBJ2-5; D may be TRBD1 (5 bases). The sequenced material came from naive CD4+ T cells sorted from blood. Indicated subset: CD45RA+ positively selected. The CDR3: CASSPQTDQETQYF. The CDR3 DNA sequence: TGTGCCAGTAGTCCCCAGACAGACCAAGAGACCCAGTACTTC.